This T cell receptor beta chain was observed in a study of control samples from healthy donors and cancer patients. CDR1 is SGHTA, CDR2 FQGNSA, per germline. The CDR3 is made up of 18 amino acids. J gave up 4 bases and V 2 bases, and 9 bases lay outside the gene matches. A few counts support this clone. Libraries were prepared by immunoSEQ multiplex PCR; TCRdb keeps only in-frame clonotypes and omits some of them. The table lists around 80,000 clones, 91% of them singletons, with roughly 18% in the top ten. Sequenced: blood. The chain carries TRBV7-2 and TRBJ2-3; 13 bases align to TRBD2. The TCR comes from a man between 45 and 60 years old in good health. In DNA, the CDR3 is TGTGCCAGCAGCTTATTACTAGCGGGGGGGCAGTATGCAGATACGCAGTATTTT. This translates into CASSLLLAGGQYADTQYF.